One and the same sample provided the 20 T cell receptor beta chains below, sequenced in a study of cytomegalovirus exposure and HLA in healthy donors (dated 2017 in TCRdb). The method was the immunoSEQ multiplex PCR assay. A mixture of 60 forward primers for TCR Vbeta segments and 13 reverse primers for TCR Jbeta segments was used in the multiplex PCR. Here the immuneACCESS table is served through TCRdb, limited to in-frame sequences with V and J called. Missing clones are a known gap in these copies; in checked studies unresolved V genes cover under half, and the rest lacks a known reason. The sample yields approximately 40,000 clones; about nine tenths were counted once. The ten largest clonotypes hold 9.5% to 12% of the sample. The specimen sequenced was PBMCs. These receptors all stem from a woman between 35 and 50 years old in good health and CMV-seropositive.

The chain joins TRBV6-5 to TRBJ2-7, with 8 bases lining up with TRBD1. This CDR3 comprises 15 residues. Germline assignment: CDR1 MNHEY and CDR2 SVGAGI. V lost 1 base, J lost 6 bases, and 8 bases stayed unmatched. The CDR3 DNA is TGTGCCAGCAGTTACTTCAGGGGGCCCTCGGGCGAGCAGTACTTC. Translation gives CASSYFRGPSGEQYF.

This rearrangement joins TRBV18 to TRBJ2-7, with D unclear. The CDR3 is 13 amino acids. Trimming shortened V by 1 base and J by 0 bases, and 4 bases separated the two germline ends. Germline V gene sequence: CDR1 KGHSH, CDR2 LQKENI. CDR3 in amino acids: CASSPLSSYEQYF. CDR3 DNA sequence: TGTGCCAGCTCACCACTCAGCTCCTACGAGCAGTACTTC.

This chain uses TRBV18 with TRBJ2-1, with D possibly matching TRBD2 (6 bases). The V gene lost 3 bases and the J gene lost 5 bases, with 8 bases spanning the gap. Germline V gene data show CDR1 as KGHSH and CDR2 as LQKENI. This CDR3 has 13 amino acids. CDR3 coding DNA: TGTGCCAGCTCACCCCGGGGGAACAATGAGCAGTTCTTC. Amino acids: CASSPRGNNEQFF.

The chain has TRBV7-9 and TRBJ1-2; D ambiguous. Per germline, CDR1 SEHNR and CDR2 FQNEAQ (reference sequence). The V gene lost 2 bases and the J gene lost 2 bases, with 6 bases spanning the gap. The length of the CDR3 is 13 residues. The CDR3 spells CASSLFSNYGYTF. In DNA, the CDR3 is TGTGCCAGCAGCTTATTCTCGAACTATGGCTACACCTTC.

The DNA of the CDR3 is TGTGCCAGCAGCGTAGCCCCGGAGACAGCCCAAGAGACCCAGTACTTC. It yields the protein CASSVAPETAQETQYF. The chain is built from TRBV9 and TRBJ2-5, with a weak D call TRBD1 (5 bases). This CDR3 contains 16 residues. Trimming removed 0 bases from V and 1 base from J, with 13 bases in between. CDR1 SGDLS and CDR2 YYNGEE come from the germline V gene.

V is TRBV28 and J is TRBJ1-5; D might be TRBD1 (5 bases). There are 14 residues in the CDR3. Deletions cut 4 bases from V and 1 base from J, with 8 bases between. CDR1 MDHEN and CDR2 SYDVKM come from the germline V gene. The CDR3 sequence is CASSSGGSNQPQHF. Written as DNA, the CDR3 is TGTGCCAGCAGTTCCGGGGGAAGCAATCAGCCCCAGCATTTT.

The rearrangement uses TRBV18 and TRBJ2-1; 8 bases fit TRBD1. CDR3 length equals 14 residues. Germline CDR1 KGHSH, CDR2 LQKENI. V gave up 4 bases and J gave up 8 bases; unmatched junction bases: 7. CDR3: CASSLDRGKDEQFF. Here the CDR3 DNA reads TGTGCCAGCTCACTCGACAGGGGTAAGGATGAGCAGTTCTTC.

This chain joins TRBV18 and TRBJ2-4, with D perhaps matching TRBD1 (6 bases). CDR1 and CDR2 (germline): KGHSH, LQKENI. This CDR3 has 15 amino acids. The V gene lost 0 bases and the J gene lost 4 bases, with 10 bases spanning the gap. CDR3 coding DNA: TGTGCCAGCTCACCACCTGGACAGAGTAAAAACATTCAGTACTTC. It is translated as CASSPPGQSKNIQYF.

V is TRBV10-3 and J is TRBJ2-2; 7 nucleotides match TRBD1. Germline CDR1 is ENHRY and CDR2 is SYGVKD. The CDR3 loop spans 15 amino acids. Trimming took 5 bases from V and 4 from J; bases not matched to a gene: 7. The CDR3 loop is CAISSPRGSTGELFF. CDR3 coding DNA: TGTGCCATCAGTTCCCCCAGGGGGAGCACCGGGGAGCTGTTTTTT.

This sequence joins TRBV2 and TRBJ1-1, with 7 positions matching TRBD1. CDR1 is SNHLY, CDR2 FYNNEI, per germline. V dropped 4 bases and J dropped 1; count of bases not matched to a gene: 3. The length of the CDR3 is 14 residues. DNA for the CDR3: TGTGCCAGCAGTGCAAGGGACAGGAACACTGAAGCTTTCTTT. Translating it yields CASSARDRNTEAFF.

About this clone itself: At one end, the junction sequence differs from germline, possibly due to a read error. Other nucleotide sequences in the sample specify the same CDR3. The chain couples TRBV19 to TRBJ1-4; no clear D. The CDR3 extends over 15 amino acids. Germline V gene sequence: CDR1 LNHDA, CDR2 SQIVND (reference sequence). The CDR3 here is CASSIDGPTNEKLFF. The CDR3 DNA is TGCGCCAGTAGTATCGATGGCCCAACTAATGAAAAACTGTTTTTT. The complete variable domain, with remaining parts taken from reference TRBV19 and TRBJ1-4, reads DGGITQSPKYLFRKEGQNVTLSCEQNLNHDAMYWYRQDPGQGLRLIYYSQIVNDFQKGDIAEGYSVSREKKESFPLTVTSAQKNPTAFYLCASSIDGPTNEKLFFGSGTQLSVL.

The chain employs TRBV11-3 and TRBJ2-5; D remains unclear. The CDR3 has 14 residues. In germline, CDR1 is SGHNT, CDR2 YENEEA. V lost 1 base, J lost 1 base, and 7 bases lay in between. In nucleotides, the CDR3 is TGTGCCAGCAGCTTAGGCGGTAGCCAAGAGACCCAGTACTTC. Translated: CASSLGGSQETQYF. Variable domain in full (rest from reference TRBV11-3 and TRBJ2-5): EAGVVQSPRYKIIEKKQPVAFWCNPISGHNTLYWYLQNLGQGPELLIRYENEEAVDDSQLPKDRFSAERLKGVDSTLKIQPAELGDSAVYLCASSLGGSQETQYFGPGTRLLVL.

The CDR3 nucleotides are TGTGCCAGCAGCTTAGCGCGGGGGCCCGGGGATACGCAGTATTTT. It specifies CASSLARGPGDTQYF. The V call is TRBV7-2, the J call TRBJ2-3; TRBD2 is a possible D gene (7 bases). V was clipped by 0 bases and J by 6 bases, with 13 bases between them. The CDR3 totals 15 residues. CDR1 and CDR2 from the germline V gene are SGHTA and FQGNSA.

This sequence joins TRBV7-2 and TRBJ1-1, with D uncertain. Germline V CDR1 and CDR2: SGHTA, FQGNSA. Trimming took 7 bases from V and 0 from J, leaving 12 bases between them. This CDR3 is 14 amino acids long. CDR3 sequence reads: CASIIGRLNTEAFF. For the CDR3, the DNA is TGTGCCAGCATCATCGGCAGGTTGAACACTGAAGCTTTCTTT.

The chain combines TRBV6-5 with TRBJ1-6; D gene unclear. Germline values: CDR1 MNHEY, CDR2 SVGAGI. This CDR3 region has 14 residues. V lost 5 bases and J lost 4, with 9 bases in between. This CDR3 reads CASSDLQYNSPLHF. In DNA, the CDR3 is TGTGCCAGCAGTGATCTTCAGTATAATTCACCCCTCCACTTT.

This clone has only one observation. The chain links TRBV11-2 to TRBJ1-1; TRBD1 might be the D (6 bases). This CDR3 is 16 amino acids long. The germline gives CDR1 SGHAT, CDR2 FQNNGV. The germline V and J ends were trimmed by 3 bases and 0 bases, with 14 bases remaining between them. The CDR3 region has the DNA TGTGCCAGCAGCTTGGCCGCAGGGGCGATGAACACTGAAGCTTTCTTT. Its protein is CASSLAAGAMNTEAFF.

V and J are TRBV10-3 and TRBJ1-2; a weak D match, TRBD1 (5 bases). Germline V lookup: CDR1 ENHRY, CDR2 SYGVKD. With 1 base removed from V and 4 bases from J, the gap between germline ends came to 22 bases. The CDR3 spans 18 residues. The CDR3 loop is CAISEFGPGLLSPYGYTF. The CDR3, as DNA: TGTGCCATCAGTGAGTTCGGCCCGGGACTGCTTTCTCCCTATGGCTACACCTTC.

The sample holds one count of this clone. The chain is built from TRBV7-8 and TRBJ1-1; 7 nucleotides align to TRBD1. The CDR3 has 15 amino acids. V gave up 1 base and J gave up 5 bases; unmatched junction bases: 7. Per germline, CDR1 SGHVS and CDR2 FQNEAQ. CDR3 bases: TGTGCCAGCAGCTTAGGGAACAGGGGTAAGACTGAAGCTTTCTTT. This encodes CASSLGNRGKTEAFF.

This clone has just one count. V and J are TRBV29-1 and TRBJ1-1; D not certain. V dropped 4 bases and J dropped 2 bases, with 8 bases sitting between them. The CDR3 spans 12 residues. Per the germline V gene, CDR1 is SQVTM and CDR2 is ANQGSEA. CDR3 region: CSVVRINTEAFF. As DNA, the CDR3 is TGCAGCGTTGTCAGGATAAACACTGAAGCTTTCTTT.

This clone was seen once. The chain has TRBV6-5 and TRBJ2-7; 8 positions match TRBD1. The CDR3 extends over 15 amino acids. V trimming: 5 bases; J trimming: 3 bases; junction bases outside the gene matches: 9. Germline V CDR1 and CDR2: MNHEY, SVGAGI. The CDR3 is CASSLGQGPYYEQYF. In nucleotides, the CDR3 is TGTGCCAGCAGTCTCGGACAGGGCCCATACTACGAGCAGTACTTC.